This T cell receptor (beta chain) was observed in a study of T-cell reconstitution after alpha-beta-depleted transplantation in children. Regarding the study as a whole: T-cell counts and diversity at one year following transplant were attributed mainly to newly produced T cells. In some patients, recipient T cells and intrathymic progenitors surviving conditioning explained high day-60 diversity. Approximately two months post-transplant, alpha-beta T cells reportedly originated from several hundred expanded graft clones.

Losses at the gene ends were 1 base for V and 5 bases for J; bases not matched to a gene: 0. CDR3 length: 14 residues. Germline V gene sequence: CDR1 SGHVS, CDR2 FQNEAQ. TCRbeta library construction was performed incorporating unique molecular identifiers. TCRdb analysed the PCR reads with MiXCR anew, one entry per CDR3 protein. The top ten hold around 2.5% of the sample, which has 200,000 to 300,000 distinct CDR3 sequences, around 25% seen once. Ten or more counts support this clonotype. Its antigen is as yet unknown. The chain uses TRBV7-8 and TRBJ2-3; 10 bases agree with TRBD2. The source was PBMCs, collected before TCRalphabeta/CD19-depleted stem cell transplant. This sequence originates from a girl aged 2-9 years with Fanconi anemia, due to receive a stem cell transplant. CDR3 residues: CASSLGLAGDTQYF. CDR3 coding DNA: TGTGCCAGCAGCTTAGGACTAGCGGGAGATACGCAGTATTTT.